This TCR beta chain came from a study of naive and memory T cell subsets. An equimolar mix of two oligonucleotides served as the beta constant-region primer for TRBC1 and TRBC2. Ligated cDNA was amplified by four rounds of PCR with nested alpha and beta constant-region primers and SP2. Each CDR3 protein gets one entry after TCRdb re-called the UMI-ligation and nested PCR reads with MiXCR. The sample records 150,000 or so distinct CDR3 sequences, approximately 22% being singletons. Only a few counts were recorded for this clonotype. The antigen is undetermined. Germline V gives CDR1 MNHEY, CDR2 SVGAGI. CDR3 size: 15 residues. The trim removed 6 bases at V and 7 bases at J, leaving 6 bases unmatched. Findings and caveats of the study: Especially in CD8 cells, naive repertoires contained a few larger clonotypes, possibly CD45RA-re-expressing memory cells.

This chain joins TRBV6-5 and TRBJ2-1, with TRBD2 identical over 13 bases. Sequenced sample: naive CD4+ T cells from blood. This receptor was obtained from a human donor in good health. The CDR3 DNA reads TGTGCCAGCAGCCGGACTAGCGGGAGCTTTAATGAGCAGTTCTTC. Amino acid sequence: CASSRTSGSFNEQFF.